This is a list of T cell receptor beta chains from one sample in a study of blood T cells in healthy people across ages. TCRdb analysed the 5' RACE reads with MiXCR anew, one entry per CDR3 protein. There are 850,000 to 1,100,000 distinct CDR3 sequences in the sample; around two fifths occur only once, and around 12% lies in the top ten. Specimen: blood. All receptors come from a man in his late teens or twenties in good health. CDR3s include the opening cysteine and the closing phenylalanine or tryptophan. Fields, in order: V gene, J gene, D gene, clone size, CDR3 DNA, CDR3 protein. The D gene is left open where the match is weak. Rows give clone size only sometimes, using once, few, many, or a class for an expanded clone.

>TRBV7-8|TRBJ2-7|NA|few
TGTGCCAGCAGCTTAGCGCGGGGAAGGCCCTACGAGCAGTACTTC
CASSLARGRPYEQYF
>TRBV12-3/TRBV12-4|TRBJ1-1|TRBD1|NA
TGTGCCAGCAGTTTTTCAGGGGGCTGGGGCACTGAAGCTTTCTTT
CASSFSGGWGTEAFF
>TRBV20-1|TRBJ1-1|NA|few
TGCAGTGCCAGCTACGGGGGTGGGAACACTGAAGCTTTCTTT
CSASYGGGNTEAFF
>TRBV7-2|TRBJ2-3|NA|NA
TGTACCAGCAGCTTGACGGGCTGGGCAGATACGCAGTATTTT
CTSSLTGWADTQYF
>TRBV18|TRBJ1-2|TRBD1|NA
TGTGCCAGCTCACAAATAGACAGGGGGCATGGCTACACCTTC
CASSQIDRGHGYTF
>TRBV6-2/TRBV6-3|TRBJ2-7|NA|NA
TGTGCCAGCAGTGACGGACCCACCTACGAGCAGTACTTC
CASSDGPTYEQYF
>TRBV11-3|TRBJ2-7|NA|once
TGTGCCAGCAGCTCCCGCGAAGGGAGGTCCTACAATGAGCAGTACTTC
CASSSREGRSYNEQYF
>TRBV20-1|TRBJ1-2|TRBD1|NA
TGCAGTGCTACCCGGACAGGGGGCAGCTATGGCTACACCTTC
CSATRTGGSYGYTF
>TRBV11-3|TRBJ2-1|NA|NA
TGTGCCAGCAGCTTAATGGGTGGGGGTGACAATGAGCAGTTCTTC
CASSLMGGGDNEQFF
>TRBV3-1|TRBJ1-5|NA|NA
TGTGCCAGCAGCCAAAGTGGGGCGAGCAATCAGCCCCAGCATTTT
CASSQSGASNQPQHF
>TRBV7-2|TRBJ2-7|NA|NA
TGTGCCAGCAGCAGGTCCTTTCTCTACGAGCAGTACTTC
CASSRSFLYEQYF
>TRBV9|TRBJ2-3|TRBD2|NA
TGTGCCAGCGGCACTAGCGGGGAAAGCGTAGATACGCAGTATTTT
CASGTSGESVDTQYF
>TRBV27|TRBJ1-1|NA|NA
TGTGCCAGCAGTTTATATCGTACGGTAACTGAAGCTTTCTTT
CASSLYRTVTEAFF
>TRBV10-3|TRBJ1-3|TRBD1|NA
TGTGCCATCAGGCCCGCCGGGACAGGGATCACTGGAAACACCATATATTTT
CAIRPAGTGITGNTIYF
>TRBV5-1|TRBJ1-1|TRBD1|NA
TGCACCAGCAGCTACGGACAGGGAAAGGCTCGAAACTGGAACACTGAAGCTTTCTTT
CTSSYGQGKARNWNTEAFF
>TRBV20-1|TRBJ2-3|TRBD1|once
TGCAGTGCTAGTGCCGACACGGGGACAGGGGGCTGGGATACGCAGTATTTT
CSASADTGTGGWDTQYF
>TRBV10-3|TRBJ2-7|TRBD1|NA
TGTGCCATCAGTGATTCCGGGACAGGGGGGACCTACGAGCAGTACTTC
CAISDSGTGGTYEQYF
>TRBV12-5|TRBJ2-5|NA|NA
TGTGCTAGTGGTTTGACCCCGGAACAAGAGACCCAGTACTTC
CASGLTPEQETQYF
>TRBV29-1|TRBJ1-2|NA|few
TGCAGCGACCGGGCGTTCTATGGCTACACCTTC
CSDRAFYGYTF
>TRBV4-3|TRBJ1-5|NA|NA
TGCGCCAGCAGCCCAGGGGTGGGGTATAGCAATCAGCCCCAGCATTTT
CASSPGVGYSNQPQHF
>TRBV2|TRBJ2-3|TRBD1|NA
TGTGCCAGCAGTGGAGACAGGGCCCCAGATACGCAGTATTTT
CASSGDRAPDTQYF
>TRBV12-3/TRBV12-4|TRBJ2-3|NA|many
TGTGCCAGCAGCCAGGTCAGGGGCGTCGCAGATACGCAGTATTTT
CASSQVRGVADTQYF
>TRBV20-1|TRBJ1-1|NA|NA
TGCAGTGCTAGAGCAGGACCTGGGAACACTGAAGCTTTCTTT
CSARAGPGNTEAFF
>TRBV4-3|TRBJ2-3|NA|NA
TGCGCCAGCAGTACGTTTGTGGGGGTACCAGATACGCAGTATTTT
CASSTFVGVPDTQYF
>TRBV20-1|TRBJ2-2|NA|NA
TGCAGTGCTAGAGATCTGGACAAGAACACCGGGGAGCTGTTTTTT
CSARDLDKNTGELFF
>TRBV10-3|TRBJ1-1|TRBD1|once
TGTGCCATCAGCCACACGGGACAGGGGGCGCGGACTGAAGCTTTCTTT
CAISHTGQGARTEAFF
>TRBV4-1|TRBJ1-2|NA|few
TGCGCCAGCAGCCAATTGGCGCTGGCTAACTATGGCTACACCTTC
CASSQLALANYGYTF
>TRBV5-1|TRBJ1-4|NA|NA
TGCGCCAGCAGCTCGGGGGCTAGGGATGAAAAACTGTTTTTT
CASSSGARDEKLFF